This TCR beta chain came from a study of blood T cell repertoires in COVID-19. Study-level background: COVID-19 samples, acute and convalescent, were from the United States, Italy and Spain. T cells, B-cell-depleted T cells, or PBMCs supplied cDNA or gDNA.

How the authors handled the data: Reference gene primers were amplified, and this amplification served to estimate nucleated cell counts. Using immunoSEQ multiplex PCR, the repertoire was profiled, and TCRdb retains in-frame clones only, with some absent. D and trimming come from the DNA, and the V and J calls and clone size come from that table. Of around 220,000 clones in the sample, under 90% are singletons; the top ten hold less than 20%. The ends were cut back, 5 bases at V and 3 bases at J, with 11 bases in the middle. From germline, CDR1 is SGHTA and CDR2 FQGNSA. The length of the CDR3 is 14 residues.

The receptor was isolated from a man between 25 and 39 years old with active or convalescent COVID-19. Sample: peripheral blood. This chain joins TRBV7-2 and TRBJ1-5; D is unresolved. The CDR3 spells CASSPGGFNQPQHF. DNA of the CDR3: TGTGCCAGCAGCCCTGGAGGATTCAATCAGCCCCAGCATTTT.